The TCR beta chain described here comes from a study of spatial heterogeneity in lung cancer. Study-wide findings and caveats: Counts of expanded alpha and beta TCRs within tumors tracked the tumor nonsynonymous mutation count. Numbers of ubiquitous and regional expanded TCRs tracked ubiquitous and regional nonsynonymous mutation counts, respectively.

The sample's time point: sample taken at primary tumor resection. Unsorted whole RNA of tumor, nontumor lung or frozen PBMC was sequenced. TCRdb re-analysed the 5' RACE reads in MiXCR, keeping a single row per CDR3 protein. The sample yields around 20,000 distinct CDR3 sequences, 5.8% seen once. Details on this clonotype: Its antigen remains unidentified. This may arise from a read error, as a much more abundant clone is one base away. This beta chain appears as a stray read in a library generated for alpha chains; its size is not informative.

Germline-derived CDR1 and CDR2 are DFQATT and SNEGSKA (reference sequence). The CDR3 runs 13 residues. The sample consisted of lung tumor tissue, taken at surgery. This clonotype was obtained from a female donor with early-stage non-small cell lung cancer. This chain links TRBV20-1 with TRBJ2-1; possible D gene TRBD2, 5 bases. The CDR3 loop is CSARDFSYNKQFF. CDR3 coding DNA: TGCAGTGCTAGGGACTTCTCCTACAATAAGCAGTTCTTC.